The rows below give T cell receptor beta chains drawn from one sample of a study of response to subunit inactivated influenza vaccine. TCRdb re-derived calls from the RT-PCR reads in MiXCR, one entry per CDR3 protein. The sample records 550,000 to 800,000 distinct CDR3 sequences, 15% to 17% being singletons. Sequencing was performed on PBMCs from blood, taken about 11 days after vaccination. Every receptor here comes from a man aged 50 or older who received an inactivated influenza vaccine. Both conserved end residues are part of each CDR3. D genes are given only for firm matches. Only some rows state a clone size, as once, few, many or a class for expanded clones.

j_call v_call clone_size d_call cdr3_nt cdr3_aa
TRBJ2-3 TRBV24-1 - - TGTGCCACCAGTGAACCCGGGGGCACAGATACGCAGTATTTT CATSEPGGTDTQYF
TRBJ1-4 TRBV20-1 few - TGCAGTGCTAGCAGCCCCGGGACTCACAATGAAAAACTGTTTTTT CSASSPGTHNEKLFF
TRBJ1-1 TRBV24-1 - - TGTGCCACCAGTGATTCTTACACGAACACTGAAGCTTTCTTT CATSDSYTNTEAFF
TRBJ2-6 TRBV3-1 - TRBD1 TGTGCCAGCAGCCAAAGCTTGGACAGGGCTGGGGCCAACGTCCTGACTTTC CASSQSLDRAGANVLTF
TRBJ2-7 TRBV20-1 many - TGCAGTGCTAGGATCCGGGTGGAGCAGTACTTC CSARIRVEQYF
TRBJ2-1 TRBV29-1 few - TGCAGCGTCGACCAGGGGATTTCGGCCGAATTCGCGGCCAACAATGAGCAGTTCTTC CSVDQGISAEFAANNEQFF
TRBJ2-1 TRBV2 many TRBD1 TGTGCCAGCAGTAGACAGGGCAGCTCCTACAATGAGCAGTTCTTC CASSRQGSSYNEQFF
TRBJ2-7 TRBV7-9 - - TGTGCCAGCAGCGACCCCCTGGGCAGGGGCACCTACGAGCAGTACTTC CASSDPLGRGTYEQYF
TRBJ1-5 TRBV20-1 few - TGCAGTGCCCCATCATCATTACCCTGGGACCTTCTCTCCTTCGGCAATCAGCCCCAGCATTTT CSAPSSLPWDLLSFGNQPQHF
TRBJ2-1 TRBV2 few - TGTGCCAGCAATACGGCACGATCGCGGGGTGAGCAGTTCTTC CASNTARSRGEQFF
TRBJ2-1 TRBV14 - - TGTGCCAGCAGCCAAGGTTTTTACGGGAGCTTCCAGAATGAGCAGTTCTTC CASSQGFYGSFQNEQFF
TRBJ1-1 TRBV4-3 few - TGCGCCAGCAGCCAAGGTGGTACCACTGAAGCTTTCTTT CASSQGGTTEAFF
TRBJ2-3 TRBV6-1 - - TGTGCCAGCAGTGCCCAGATAAGTCGCGCAGATACGCAGTATTTT CASSAQISRADTQYF
TRBJ2-1 TRBV12-3/TRBV12-4 - - TGTGCCAGCACCCAAGTCGGGTACAATGAGCAGTTCTTC CASTQVGYNEQFF
TRBJ2-7 TRBV6-2/TRBV6-3 few TRBD2 TGTGCCAGTTGGACGACTAGCGGGGTTTACGAGCAGTACTTC CASWTTSGVYEQYF
TRBJ2-1 TRBV6-5 few - TGTGCCAGCAGTTATGCGGAGCCTGCTTACAATGAGCAGTTCTTC CASSYAEPAYNEQFF
TRBJ2-1 TRBV4-2 few - TGTGCCAGCAGCCAGGGTGGGCCCCACAATGAGCAGTTCTTC CASSQGGPHNEQFF
TRBJ2-3 TRBV5-6 - - TGTGCCAGCAGCTTGGCCCGGGGGCTGAGGACAGATACGCAGTATTTT CASSLARGLRTDTQYF
TRBJ1-1 TRBV20-1 - TRBD1 TGCAGTGCGGAAGGACAGGGGGCCACTGAAGCTTTCTTT CSAEGQGATEAFF
TRBJ1-2 TRBV5-1 - TRBD1 TGCGCCAGCAGCTTGGCCAGGGGGCAGGGTGGCTACACCTTC CASSLARGQGGYTF
TRBJ1-5 TRBV6-2/TRBV6-3 - - TGTGCCAGCAACAACCAGGGCAGCAATCAGCCCCAGCATTTT CASNNQGSNQPQHF
TRBJ1-1 TRBV6-2/TRBV6-3 - - TGTGCCAGCAGTTACCGGACAGACTATGGCACTGAAGCTTTCTTT CASSYRTDYGTEAFF
TRBJ2-5 TRBV4-2 - TRBD2 TGTGCCAGCTCCTCGGGGAGGGCGGAGACCCAGTACTTC CASSSGRAETQYF
TRBJ2-2 TRBV7-2 - TRBD2 TGTGCCAGCAGCCAATGGACTAGTATGTCCGGGGAGCTGTTTTTT CASSQWTSMSGELFF
TRBJ1-5 TRBV27 - - TGTGCCAGCAGTTTATCGTCAGGGGCCGACAATCAGCCCCAGCATTTT CASSLSSGADNQPQHF
TRBJ1-2 TRBV2 - TRBD1 TGTGCCAGCAGTCCCGGGACAGGGAAAGGTATCTATGGCTACACCTTC CASSPGTGKGIYGYTF
TRBJ2-1 TRBV7-2 - TRBD2 TGTGCCAGCAGCTTAGGCGATAGCGGGGGACCAATTGGGCAGTTCTTC CASSLGDSGGPIGQFF
TRBJ2-1 TRBV7-6 - TRBD2 TGTGCCAGCAGCTTAGAAACGGGGGGGCGAGAGACCCAGTTCTTC CASSLETGGRETQFF
TRBJ2-1 TRBV3-1 - - TGTGCCAGCAGCCAAGATCTCAGCGGCATCGAGTTCTTC CASSQDLSGIEFF
TRBJ2-5 TRBV7-9 - - TGTGCCAGCAGCTTAATAGGGGCCTTACAAGAGACCCAGTACTTC CASSLIGALQETQYF
TRBJ1-2 TRBV11-2 - - TGTGCCAGCAAGGACAAGGATATTGGAAACTATGGCTACACCTTC CASKDKDIGNYGYTF
TRBJ2-2 TRBV15 few TRBD2 TGTGCCACCAGCAGAGGAAGGCGGGAGGCCGGGGAGCTGTTTTTT CATSRGRREAGELFF
TRBJ2-7 TRBV12-3/TRBV12-4 few - TGTGCCAGCAGCCAGGGGGGACGAACCCGAAATTACGAGCAGTACTTC CASSQGGRTRNYEQYF
TRBJ2-3 TRBV20-1 - TRBD1 TGCAGTGCTAGTGGGGACAGGAGCACAGATACGCAGTATTTT CSASGDRSTDTQYF
TRBJ1-1 TRBV6-1 - - TGTGCCAGCAGGGAGGGACAAAAGAACACTGAAGCTTTCTTT CASREGQKNTEAFF
TRBJ2-5 TRBV14 - - TGTGCCAGCAGCCAACAGGGCGGCAGCCTCAAGTACTTC CASSQQGGSLKYF
TRBJ2-1 TRBV4-1 - TRBD2 TGCGCCAGCAGCCGGGGTCTAGCGGGGGGTTCCTACAATGAGCAGTTCTTC CASSRGLAGGSYNEQFF
TRBJ2-5 TRBV5-1 - TRBD1 TGCGCCAGCAGCCAAGACAGGGGAGGGACCCAGTACTTC CASSQDRGGTQYF
TRBJ2-7 TRBV6-2/TRBV6-3 few TRBD2 TGTGCCAGCAGTTACTCCCCCGGGGACTACCTCTACGAGCAGTACTTC CASSYSPGDYLYEQYF
TRBJ2-1 TRBV30 few - TGTGCCTGCCCAAAGGGCCTGACTGGGAATGAGCAGTTCTTC CACPKGLTGNEQFF
TRBJ2-5 TRBV6-2/TRBV6-3 - - TGTGCCAGTTTTTTGGAGGTCGGAGAGACCCAGTACTTC CASFLEVGETQYF
TRBJ2-5 TRBV28 - - TGTGCCAGCAGTTTGGCAGGGTGGACCCAGTACTTC CASSLAGWTQYF
TRBJ2-7 TRBV10-3 few - TGTGCCATCAGTGAGACCACGTACACCTACGAGCAGTACTTC CAISETTYTYEQYF
TRBJ1-1 TRBV20-1 few TRBD1 TGCAGTGCTAAGCAGACAGGGGAAGCTTTCTTT CSAKQTGEAFF
TRBJ1-1 TRBV12-3/TRBV12-4 - TRBD1 TGTGCCAGCAGTTCCTGGACAGGGTGGGAGAACACTGAAGCTTTCTTT CASSSWTGWENTEAFF
TRBJ2-7 TRBV11-2 - TRBD1 TGTGCCAGCAGCTTAGTCGGGACAGGGGGGATCCACGAGCAGTACTTC CASSLVGTGGIHEQYF
TRBJ2-3 TRBV9 few - TGTGCCAGCAGCGCCGCTGGGGGGAGAAACACAGATACGCAGTATTTT CASSAAGGRNTDTQYF
TRBJ2-5 TRBV5-1 few TRBD1 TGCGCCAGCAGTTCCGGACAGGGGGCTGTGGAGACCCAGTACTTC CASSSGQGAVETQYF
TRBJ2-3 TRBV20-1 few TRBD2 TGCAGTGCCGCGGGACTAGCGGGAGATACGCAGTATTTT CSAAGLAGDTQYF
TRBJ1-1 TRBV11-2 many - TGTGCCAGCAGCTTAGAGCTCATGAACACTGAAGCTTTCTTT CASSLELMNTEAFF
TRBJ2-7 TRBV7-8 - - TGTGCCAGCAGCTTAACGTACGGCTCGCCCTACGAGCAGTACTTC CASSLTYGSPYEQYF
TRBJ2-5 TRBV5-1 many - TGCGCCAGCAGCTTGGCCAGAAACCAAGAGACCCAGTACTTC CASSLARNQETQYF
TRBJ1-5 TRBV6-5 - TRBD1 TGTGCCAGCAGTTTTGGGGGACAGGGCAATCAGCCCCAGCATTTT CASSFGGQGNQPQHF
TRBJ1-2 TRBV15 - - TGTGCCACCAGCAGGGACGCAACCGATTATGGCTACACCTTC CATSRDATDYGYTF